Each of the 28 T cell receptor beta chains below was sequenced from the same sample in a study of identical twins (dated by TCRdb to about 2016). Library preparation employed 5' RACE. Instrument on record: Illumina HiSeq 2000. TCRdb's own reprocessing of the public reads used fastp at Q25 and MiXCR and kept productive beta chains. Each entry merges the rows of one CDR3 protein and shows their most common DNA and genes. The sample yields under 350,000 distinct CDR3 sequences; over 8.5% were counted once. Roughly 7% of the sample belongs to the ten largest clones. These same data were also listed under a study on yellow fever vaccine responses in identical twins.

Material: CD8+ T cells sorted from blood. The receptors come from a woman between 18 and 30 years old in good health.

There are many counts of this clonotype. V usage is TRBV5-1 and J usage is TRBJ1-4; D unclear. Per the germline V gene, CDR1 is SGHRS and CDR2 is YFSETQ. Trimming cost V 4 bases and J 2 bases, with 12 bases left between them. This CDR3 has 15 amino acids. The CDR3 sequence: CASSIGLQTNEKLFF. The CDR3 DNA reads TGCGCCAGCAGCATCGGTCTGCAGACTAATGAAAAACTGTTTTTT.

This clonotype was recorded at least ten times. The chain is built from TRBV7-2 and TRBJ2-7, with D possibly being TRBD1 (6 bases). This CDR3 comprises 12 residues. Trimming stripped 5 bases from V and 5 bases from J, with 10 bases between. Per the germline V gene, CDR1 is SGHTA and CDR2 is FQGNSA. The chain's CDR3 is CASSINRDEQYF. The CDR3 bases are TGTGCCAGCAGCATAAACAGGGACGAGCAGTACTTC.

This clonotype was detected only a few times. This chain's CDR3 is CSARDSTSGNNEQFF. The CDR3 DNA sequence: TGCAGTGCTAGAGATAGTACTAGCGGGAACAATGAGCAGTTCTTC. This rearrangement joins TRBV20-1 to TRBJ2-1, with 10 bases that match TRBD2. Germline values: CDR1 DFQATT, CDR2 SNEGSKA (reference sequence). V lost 0 bases and J lost 5; bases outside the gene matches: 4. This CDR3 spans 15 amino acids.

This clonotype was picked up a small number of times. CDR3 residues: CSARDRSGEHPSGANVLTF. CDR3 DNA sequence: TGCAGTGCTAGAGATCGATCAGGGGAACACCCCTCTGGGGCCAACGTCCTGACTTTC. The gene calls are TRBV20-1 and TRBJ2-6; tentative D call: TRBD1 (6 bases). The CDR3 runs to 19 residues. Germline V gene lookup returns CDR1 DFQATT and CDR2 SNEGSKA (reference sequence). Trimming removed 0 bases from V and 0 bases from J, with 18 bases in between.

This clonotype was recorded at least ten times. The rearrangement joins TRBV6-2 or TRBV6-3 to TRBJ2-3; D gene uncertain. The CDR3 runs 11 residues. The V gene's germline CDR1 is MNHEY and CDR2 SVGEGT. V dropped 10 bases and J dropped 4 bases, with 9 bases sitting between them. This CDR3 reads CATVTADTQYF. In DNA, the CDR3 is TGTGCCACCGTGACGGCAGATACGCAGTATTTT.

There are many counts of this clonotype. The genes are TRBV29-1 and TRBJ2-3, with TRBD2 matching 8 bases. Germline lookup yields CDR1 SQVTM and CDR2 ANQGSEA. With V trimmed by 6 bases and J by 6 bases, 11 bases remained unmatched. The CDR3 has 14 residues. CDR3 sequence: CSVVAGNRVDTQYF. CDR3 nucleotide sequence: TGCAGCGTCGTAGCGGGAAACAGAGTCGATACGCAGTATTTT.

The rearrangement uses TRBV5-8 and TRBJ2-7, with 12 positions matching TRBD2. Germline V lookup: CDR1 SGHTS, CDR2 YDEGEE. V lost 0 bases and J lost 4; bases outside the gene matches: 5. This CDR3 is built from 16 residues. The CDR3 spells CASSLAWTSGIYEQYF. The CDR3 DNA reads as TGTGCCAGCAGCTTGGCTTGGACTAGCGGGATTTACGAGCAGTACTTC.

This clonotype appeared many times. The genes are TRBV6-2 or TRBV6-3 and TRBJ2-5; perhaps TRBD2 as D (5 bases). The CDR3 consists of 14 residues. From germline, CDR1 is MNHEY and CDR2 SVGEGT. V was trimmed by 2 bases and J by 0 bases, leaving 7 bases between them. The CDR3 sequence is CASSYPGDQETQYF. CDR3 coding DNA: TGTGCCAGCAGTTACCCCGGGGACCAAGAGACCCAGTACTTC.

CDR3 DNA sequence: TGTGCCAGCAGCTTCGACTTACAAGAGACCCAGTACTTC. This translates into CASSFDLQETQYF. The V gene is TRBV5-8, the J gene TRBJ2-5; D unresolved. Trimming removed 2 bases at V and 2 bases at J, with 7 bases between. Looked up from germline, CDR1 is SGHTS and CDR2 is YDEGEE. The CDR3 length is 13 residues.

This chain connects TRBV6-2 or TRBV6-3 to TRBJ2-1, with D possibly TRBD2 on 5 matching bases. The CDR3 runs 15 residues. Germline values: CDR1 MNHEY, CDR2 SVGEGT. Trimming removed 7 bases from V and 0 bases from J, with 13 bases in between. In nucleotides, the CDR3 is TGTGCCAGCACCCGTCTAGCAATCTCCTACAATGAGCAGTTCTTC. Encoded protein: CASTRLAISYNEQFF.

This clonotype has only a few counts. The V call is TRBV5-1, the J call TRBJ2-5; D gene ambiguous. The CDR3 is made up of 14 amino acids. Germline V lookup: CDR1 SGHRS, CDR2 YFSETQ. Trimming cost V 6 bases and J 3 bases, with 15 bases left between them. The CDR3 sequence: CASKAAGREETQYF. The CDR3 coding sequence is TGCGCCAGCAAGGCGGCAGGCCGGGAAGAGACCCAGTACTTC.

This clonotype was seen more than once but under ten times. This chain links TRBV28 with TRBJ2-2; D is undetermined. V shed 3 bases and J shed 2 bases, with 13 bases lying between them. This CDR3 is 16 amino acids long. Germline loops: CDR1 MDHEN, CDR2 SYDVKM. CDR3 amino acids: CASSLRSGKNTGELFF. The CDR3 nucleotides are TGTGCCAGCAGTTTGAGGTCGGGTAAAAACACCGGGGAGCTGTTTTTT. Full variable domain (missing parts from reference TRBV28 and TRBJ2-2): DVKVTQSSRYLVKRTGEKVFLECVQDMDHENMFWYRQDPGLGLRLIYFSYDVKMKEKGDIPEGYSVSREKKERFSLILESASTNQTSMYLCASSLRSGKNTGELFFGEGSRLTVL.

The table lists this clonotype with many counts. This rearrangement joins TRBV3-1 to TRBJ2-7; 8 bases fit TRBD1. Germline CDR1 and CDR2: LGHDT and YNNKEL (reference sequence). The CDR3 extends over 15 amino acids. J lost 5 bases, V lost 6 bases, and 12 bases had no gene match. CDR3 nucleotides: TGTGCCAGCAGTCTAAGGGCAGGGGGCTTCGACGAGCAGTACTTC. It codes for CASSLRAGGFDEQYF.

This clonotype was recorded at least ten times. The CDR3 region has the DNA TGTGCCAGCAGCTCCCCAGAAGGAGCAGGAGAGACCCAGTACTTC. Protein product: CASSSPEGAGETQYF. This chain links TRBV7-9 with TRBJ2-5, with D unresolved. Trimming left V 4 bases short and J 4 bases short, with 16 bases between. CDR3 length equals 15 residues. Per the germline V gene, CDR1 is SEHNR and CDR2 is FQNEAQ (reference sequence). The complete variable domain, with remaining parts taken from reference TRBV7-9 and TRBJ2-5, reads DTGVSQNPRHKITKRGQNVTFRCDPISEHNRLYWYRQTLGQGPEFLTYFQNEAQLEKSRLLSDRFSAERPKGSFSTLEIQRTEQGDSAMYLCASSSPEGAGETQYFGPGTRLLVL.

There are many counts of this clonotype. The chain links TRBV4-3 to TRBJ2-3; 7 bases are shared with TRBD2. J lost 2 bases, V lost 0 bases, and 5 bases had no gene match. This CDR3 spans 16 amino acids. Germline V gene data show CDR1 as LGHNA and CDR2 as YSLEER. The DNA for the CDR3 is TGCGCCAGCAGCCAAGATCTTGGGGACTACACAGATACGCAGTATTTT. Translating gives CASSQDLGDYTDTQYF.

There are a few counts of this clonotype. The chain's CDR3 is CASSLSGGGHQPQHF. DNA of the CDR3: TGTGCCAGCAGTTTATCGGGGGGAGGGCATCAGCCCCAGCATTTT. The gene calls are TRBV27 and TRBJ1-5; D is perhaps TRBD1 (5 bases). V lost 0 bases and J lost 5, with 11 bases in between. The CDR3 totals 15 residues. Germline V gene sequence: CDR1 MNHEY, CDR2 SMNVEV (reference sequence).

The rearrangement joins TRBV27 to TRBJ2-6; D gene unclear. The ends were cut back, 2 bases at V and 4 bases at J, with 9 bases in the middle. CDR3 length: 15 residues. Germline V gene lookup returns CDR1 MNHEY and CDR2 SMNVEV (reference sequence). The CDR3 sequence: CASSLGQPGANVLTF. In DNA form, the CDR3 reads TGTGCCAGCAGTTTAGGCCAGCCCGGGGCCAACGTCCTGACTTTC. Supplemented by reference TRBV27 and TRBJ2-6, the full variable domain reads EAQVTQNPRYLITVTGKKLTVTCSQNMNHEYMSWYRQDPGLGLRQIYYSMNVEVTDKGDVPEGYKVSRKEKRNFPLILESPSPNQTSLYFCASSLGQPGANVLTFGAGSRLTVL.

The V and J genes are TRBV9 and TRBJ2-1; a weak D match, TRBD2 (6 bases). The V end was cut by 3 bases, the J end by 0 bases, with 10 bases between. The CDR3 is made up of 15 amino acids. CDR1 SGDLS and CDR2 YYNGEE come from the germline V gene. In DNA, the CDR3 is TGTGCCAGCAGCGACGGGAGTAGCTCCTACAATGAGCAGTTCTTC. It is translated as CASSDGSSSYNEQFF.

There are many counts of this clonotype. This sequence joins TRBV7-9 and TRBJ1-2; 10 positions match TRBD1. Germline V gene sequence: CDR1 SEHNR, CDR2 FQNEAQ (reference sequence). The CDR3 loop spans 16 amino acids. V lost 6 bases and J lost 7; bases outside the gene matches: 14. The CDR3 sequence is CASSSLGTGVDSGYTF. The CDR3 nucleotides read TGTGCCAGCAGTTCCCTAGGGACAGGGGTGGATAGTGGCTACACCTTC.

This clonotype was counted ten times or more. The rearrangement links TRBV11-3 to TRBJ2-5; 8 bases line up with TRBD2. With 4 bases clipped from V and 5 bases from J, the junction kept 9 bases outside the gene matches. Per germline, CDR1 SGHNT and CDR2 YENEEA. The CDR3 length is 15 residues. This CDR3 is CASSSQSGGIETQYF. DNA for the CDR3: TGTGCCAGCAGCTCCCAAAGCGGGGGTATCGAGACCCAGTACTTC. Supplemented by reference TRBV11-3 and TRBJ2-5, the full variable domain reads EAGVVQSPRYKIIEKKQPVAFWCNPISGHNTLYWYLQNLGQGPELLIRYENEEAVDDSQLPKDRFSAERLKGVDSTLKIQPAELGDSAVYLCASSSQSGGIETQYFGPGTRLLVL.

CDR3 bases: TGTGCCAGCAGCTTGGGGGCGTCCGAGCAGTACTTC. Translated: CASSLGASEQYF. The V call is TRBV5-6, the J call TRBJ2-7; D call uncertain. Between the trimmed V and J ends, which lost 0 bases and 6 bases, there was a span of 7 bases. CDR3 size: 12 residues. Germline V gene sequence: CDR1 SGHDT, CDR2 YYEEEE.

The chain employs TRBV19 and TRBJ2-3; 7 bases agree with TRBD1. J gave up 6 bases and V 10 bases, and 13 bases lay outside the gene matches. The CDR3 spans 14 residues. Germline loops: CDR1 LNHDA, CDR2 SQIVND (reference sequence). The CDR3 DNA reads TGTGCCACCAGGACAGGCCTGGGCAGGGATACGCAGTATTTT. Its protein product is CATRTGLGRDTQYF.

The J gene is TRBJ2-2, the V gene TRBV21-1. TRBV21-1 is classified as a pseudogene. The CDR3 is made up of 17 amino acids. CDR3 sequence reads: CASSKVSAGLNTGELFF. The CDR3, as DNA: TGTGCCAGCAGCAAAGTTAGTGCAGGCCTGAATACCGGGGAGCTGTTTTTT.

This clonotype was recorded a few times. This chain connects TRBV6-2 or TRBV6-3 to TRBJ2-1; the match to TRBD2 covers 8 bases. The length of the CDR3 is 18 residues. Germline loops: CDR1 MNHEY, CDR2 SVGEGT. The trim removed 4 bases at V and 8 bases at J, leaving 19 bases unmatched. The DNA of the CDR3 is TGTGCCAGCAGTTGGGGGACTAGGAACTACGCCTTATTCCATGAGCAGTTCTTC. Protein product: CASSWGTRNYALFHEQFF.

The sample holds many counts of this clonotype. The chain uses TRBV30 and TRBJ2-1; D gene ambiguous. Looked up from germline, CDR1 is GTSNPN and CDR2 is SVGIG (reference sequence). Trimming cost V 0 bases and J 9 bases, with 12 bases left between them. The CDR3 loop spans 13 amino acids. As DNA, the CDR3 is TGTGCCTGGAGTGTACTGGGTTACGGTGAGCAGTTCTTC. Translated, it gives CAWSVLGYGEQFF.

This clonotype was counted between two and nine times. The CDR3 loop reads CASSPRGLNQPQHF. As DNA, the CDR3 is TGTGCCAGCAGCCCCCGGGGCCTAAATCAGCCCCAGCATTTT. J is TRBJ1-5 and V is TRBV6-2 or TRBV6-3, with D perhaps matching TRBD1 (5 bases). The germline CDR1 and CDR2 sequences are MNHEY and SVGEGT. The V end was cut by 6 bases, the J end by 4 bases, with 13 bases between. The CDR3 covers 14 residues.

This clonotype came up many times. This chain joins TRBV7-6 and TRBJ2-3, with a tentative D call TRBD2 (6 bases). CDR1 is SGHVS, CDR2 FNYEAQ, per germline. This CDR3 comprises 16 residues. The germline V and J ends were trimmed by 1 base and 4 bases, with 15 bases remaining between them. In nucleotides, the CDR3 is TGTGCCAGCAGCTTAGAAGGCGGGATTGACGCAGATACGCAGTATTTT. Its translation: CASSLEGGIDADTQYF.

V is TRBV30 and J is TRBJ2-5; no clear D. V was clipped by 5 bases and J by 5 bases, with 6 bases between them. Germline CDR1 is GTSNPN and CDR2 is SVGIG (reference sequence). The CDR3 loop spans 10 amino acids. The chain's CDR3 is CAWSVETQYF. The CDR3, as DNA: TGTGCCTGGTCAGTGGAGACCCAGTACTTC.